The entry below describes one T cell receptor (beta chain). The antigen is unknown. The sample belongs to a study of cytomegalovirus exposure and HLA in healthy donors. Germline loops: CDR1 SNHLY, CDR2 FYNNEI. V was pared by 7 bases and J by 7 bases, with 10 bases between. The CDR3 has 12 amino acids. The PCR contained 60 Vbeta and 13 Jbeta primers. The table came from immunoSEQ multiplex PCR; TCRdb's copy has only in-frame clones and leaves some out. This sample's clone table lists 130,000 to 150,000 clones. The study's findings and limits: High sensitivity and specificity were reportedly achieved when the classifier diagnosed cytomegalovirus status. A later analysis by the authors found several of the most significant clusters apparently linked to common viral pathogens. CMV serostatus was the sole immune exposure data available. Based on reports, TCR beta sequences accurately predicted HLA-A and HLA-B alleles for most subjects.

The receptor's source is a woman aged 50 to 65 in good health and CMV-seronegative. The chain has TRBV2 and TRBJ1-4, with D uncertain. The sample taken for sequencing was PBMCs. CDR3 sequence reads: CASTRQTEKLFF. The CDR3 nucleotides read TGTGCCAGCACTAGGCAGACTGAAAAACTGTTTTTT.